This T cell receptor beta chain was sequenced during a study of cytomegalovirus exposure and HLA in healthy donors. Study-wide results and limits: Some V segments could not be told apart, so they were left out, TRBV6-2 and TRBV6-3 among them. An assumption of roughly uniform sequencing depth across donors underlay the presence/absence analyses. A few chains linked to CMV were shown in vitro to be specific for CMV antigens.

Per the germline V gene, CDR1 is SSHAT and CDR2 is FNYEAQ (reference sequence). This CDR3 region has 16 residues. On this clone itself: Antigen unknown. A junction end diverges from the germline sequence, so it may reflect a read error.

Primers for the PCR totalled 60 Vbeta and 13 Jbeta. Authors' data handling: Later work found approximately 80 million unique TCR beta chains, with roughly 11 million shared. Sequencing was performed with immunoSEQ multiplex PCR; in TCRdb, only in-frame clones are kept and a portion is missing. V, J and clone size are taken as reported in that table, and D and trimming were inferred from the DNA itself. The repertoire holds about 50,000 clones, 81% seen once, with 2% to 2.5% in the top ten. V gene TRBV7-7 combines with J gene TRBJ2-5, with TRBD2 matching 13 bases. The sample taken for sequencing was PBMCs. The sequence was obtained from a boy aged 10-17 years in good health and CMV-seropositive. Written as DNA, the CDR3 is TGTGCTAGCAGCTTGACTAGCGGGGGGTCGCAAGAGACCCAGTACTTC. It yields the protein CASSLTSGGSQETQYF.